This entry lists 8 T cell receptor beta chains sequenced from one sample in a study of Graves' ophthalmopathy and Graves' hyperthyroidism. TCR beta CDR3 regions were amplified from RNA transcripts. First-round RT-PCR employed HTBI primers, with a second-round multiplex PCR after it. TCRdb reprocessed the multiplex PCR reads with MiXCR, giving one entry per CDR3 protein. The table includes fewer than 400,000 distinct CDR3 sequences, around 19% detected once. Sequencing input: peripheral blood. The receptor set was obtained from a woman in her late teens or twenties with Graves' ophthalmopathy.

This clonotype occurred a few times. The genes are TRBV5-1 and TRBJ1-1, with TRBD1 matching 8 bases. The germline CDR1 and CDR2 sequences are SGHRS and YFSETQ. The CDR3 contains 13 residues. V shed 4 bases, J shed 11 bases, and the junction held 10 bases outside the gene matches. CDR3 sequence reads: CASSPGQGGSAFF. CDR3 bases: TGCGCCAGCAGCCCCGGACAGGGAGGAAGCGCTTTCTTT.

The sample holds many counts of this clonotype. The CDR3 region has the DNA TGCAGTGTCACGCGGACAGGCCTCACCTACGAGCAGTACTTC. It translates to CSVTRTGLTYEQYF. The V call is TRBV20-1, the J call TRBJ2-7, with 7 bases that match TRBD1. The CDR3 consists of 14 residues. The J segment lost 2 bases and the V segment lost 7 bases, leaving 11 bases of the junction unmatched. CDR1 DFQATT and CDR2 SNEGSKA come from the germline V gene (reference sequence).

This clonotype was seen repeatedly, ten times or more. J is TRBJ2-5 and V is TRBV28, with D possibly being TRBD1 (6 bases). Between the trimmed V and J ends, which lost 4 bases and 5 bases, there was a span of 14 bases. CDR1 is MDHEN and CDR2 is SYDVKM in the germline V gene. This CDR3 has 14 residues. The CDR3 loop reads CASSSTGSGETQYF. CDR3 coding DNA: TGTGCCAGCAGTTCCACAGGGAGTGGGGAGACCCAGTACTTC.

This clonotype was picked up many times. This sequence joins TRBV2 and TRBJ1-5; unclear D gene. Trimming removed 0 bases at V and 6 bases at J, with 9 bases between. The CDR3 totals 14 residues. Germline V gene data show CDR1 as SNHLY and CDR2 as FYNNEI. CDR3 loop: CASSEAERVQPQHF. In nucleotides, the CDR3 is TGTGCCAGCAGTGAAGCGGAAAGGGTTCAGCCCCAGCATTTT. The entire variable domain, with the rest obtained from reference TRBV2 and TRBJ1-5, is as follows: EPEVTQTPSHQVTQMGQEVILRCVPISNHLYFYWYRQILGQKVEFLVSFYNNEISEKSEIFDDQFSVERPDGSNFTLKIRSTKLEDSAMYFCASSEAERVQPQHFGDGTRLSIL.

This clonotype was observed at least ten times. The chain joins TRBV9 to TRBJ2-2; TRBD2 aligns across 9 bases. Trimming took 4 bases from V and 5 from J; bases not matched to a gene: 9. There are 16 residues in the CDR3. Per germline, CDR1 SGDLS and CDR2 YYNGEE. The CDR3 DNA follows: TGTGCCAGCAGCCCGGGCCAGCGGGGGGCGACCGGGGAGCTGTTTTTT. Translation gives CASSPGQRGATGELFF.

This clonotype came up many times. J is TRBJ2-2 and V is TRBV20-1; weak D call: TRBD2 (7 bases). V gave up 6 bases and J gave up 5 bases, with 13 bases separating them. The CDR3 sequence is 13 residues long. Germline CDR1 DFQATT, CDR2 SNEGSKA (reference sequence). This CDR3 reads CSALGGETGELFF. Here the CDR3 DNA reads TGCAGTGCCTTAGGGGGGGAAACCGGGGAGCTGTTTTTT.

This clonotype was observed many times. V gene TRBV28 combines with J gene TRBJ2-7; 8 positions agree with TRBD1. Germline values: CDR1 MDHEN, CDR2 SYDVKM. This CDR3 contains 12 residues. Trimming took 6 bases from V and 6 from J; bases not matched to a gene: 4. The CDR3 loop reads CASSVQGVEQYF. The CDR3 DNA reads TGTGCCAGCAGCGTACAGGGGGTCGAGCAGTACTTC. The variable domain in full, with the rest retrieved from reference TRBV28 and TRBJ2-7, is DVKVTQSSRYLVKRTGEKVFLECVQDMDHENMFWYRQDPGLGLRLIYFSYDVKMKEKGDIPEGYSVSREKKERFSLILESASTNQTSMYLCASSVQGVEQYFGPGTRLTVT.

J is TRBJ2-5 and V is TRBV20-1; TRBD2 aligns across 13 bases. From germline, CDR1 is DFQATT and CDR2 SNEGSKA (reference sequence). V dropped 6 bases and J dropped 5; count of bases not matched to a gene: 12. The CDR3 extends over 16 amino acids. Here the CDR3 reads CSALGTSGTQRETQYF. The CDR3 coding sequence is TGCAGTGCCCTAGGGACTAGCGGGACGCAAAGGGAGACCCAGTACTTC.